This record covers a single TCR beta chain. CDR1 is KGHDR, CDR2 SFDVKD, per germline. CDR3 length: 16 residues. J gave up 4 bases and V 4 bases, and 10 bases lay outside the gene matches. These data are taken from a study of blood T cell repertoires in COVID-19. Study at large: Samples representing acute and convalescent COVID-19 were sourced from the United States, Italy and Spain. The analysed material was cDNA or gDNA that came from T cells, B-cell-depleted T cells, or PBMCs.

In the authors' workflow: Estimation of nucleated cell counts was performed using reference gene primer amplification. Here immunoSEQ multiplex PCR was the method, and the copy in TCRdb shows in-frame clones only, minus some. V and J calls and clone size are copied from that table; D and trimming were computed from the DNA. The table shows hundreds of thousands of clones, with around 82% occurring only once. This TCR derives from a human donor in a cohort sampled during active COVID-19. The sample was peripheral blood. The chain recombines TRBV24-1 with TRBJ2-3; TRBD1 aligns across 7 bases. CDR3 coding DNA: TGTGCCACCAGTGACTCTCTTCGGGACAGCGCAGATACGCAGTATTTT. The encoded protein is CATSDSLRDSADTQYF.